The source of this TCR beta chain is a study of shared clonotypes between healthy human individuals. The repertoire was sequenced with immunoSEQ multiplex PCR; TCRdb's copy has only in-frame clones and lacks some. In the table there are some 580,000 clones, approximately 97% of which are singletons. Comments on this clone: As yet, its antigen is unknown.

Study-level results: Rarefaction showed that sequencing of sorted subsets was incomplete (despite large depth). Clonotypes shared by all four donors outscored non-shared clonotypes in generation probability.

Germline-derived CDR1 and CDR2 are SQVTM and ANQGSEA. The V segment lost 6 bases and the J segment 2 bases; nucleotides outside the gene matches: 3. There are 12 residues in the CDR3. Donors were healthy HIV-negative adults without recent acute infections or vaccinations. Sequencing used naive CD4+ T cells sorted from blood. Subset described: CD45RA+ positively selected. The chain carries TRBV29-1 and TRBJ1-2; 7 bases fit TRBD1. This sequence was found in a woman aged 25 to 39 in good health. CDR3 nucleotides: TGCAGCGTGGGAGGGGGCAACTATGGCTACACCTTC. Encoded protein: CSVGGGNYGYTF.